Presented here are 31 T cell receptor beta chains from one specimen sequenced in a study of T cell responses to AZD1222 COVID-19 vaccine. Some clones are missing from TCRdb's copy, which holds only in-frame ones; the method was immunoSEQ multiplex PCR. This table has around 150,000 clones, 94% appearing once. Sequencing was performed on peripheral blood, taken on day 0 of AZD1222 vaccination. These receptors were obtained from an adult in good health.

The rearrangement uses TRBV5-4 and TRBJ2-1; 8 bases fit TRBD2. The CDR3 runs 14 residues. V lost 5 bases, J lost 3 bases, and 4 bases stayed unmatched. Germline V gene lookup returns CDR1 SGHNT and CDR2 YYREEE (reference sequence). For the CDR3, the DNA is TGTGCCAGCAGTCCGGGGGGGGGCTACAATGAGCAGTTCTTC. Its protein is CASSPGGGYNEQFF.

This clone was seen only once. This chain connects TRBV11-2 to TRBJ2-3; perhaps TRBD1 as D (5 bases). Germline V gene sequence: CDR1 SGHAT, CDR2 FQNNGV. Trimming removed 5 bases from V and 4 bases from J, with 16 bases in between. CDR3 length equals 15 residues. This chain's CDR3 is CASSSHGRAPDTQYF. CDR3 DNA sequence: TGTGCCAGCAGCAGCCATGGCAGGGCCCCAGATACGCAGTATTTT.

V is TRBV4-2 and J is TRBJ1-2; D perhaps matches TRBD1 (6 bases). CDR1 and CDR2 (germline): LGHNA, YNFKEQ. The CDR3 is 15 residues long. The V gene lost 0 bases and the J gene lost 8 bases, with 16 bases spanning the gap. This CDR3 reads CASSQDPTGARGYTF. The CDR3 DNA is TGTGCCAGCAGCCAAGACCCCACGGGGGCGCGGGGCTACACCTTC.

The V and J genes are TRBV29-1 and TRBJ1-1; D is perhaps TRBD1 (6 bases). This CDR3 is 13 amino acids long. CDR1 and CDR2 (germline): SQVTM, ANQGSEA. V was clipped by 7 bases and J by 1 base, with 13 bases between them. The CDR3 loop reads CSAGNRENTEAFF. CDR3 sequence (DNA): TGCAGCGCTGGAAACAGGGAGAACACTGAAGCTTTCTTT.

The chain is built from TRBV20-1 and TRBJ1-4; D not resolved. This CDR3 has 14 amino acids. V lost 3 bases and J lost 5, with 13 bases in between. From germline, CDR1 is DFQATT and CDR2 SNEGSKA (reference sequence). The CDR3 DNA sequence: TGCAGTGCTAGTAAAGGCCACCTGAATGAAAAACTGTTTTTT. It encodes CSASKGHLNEKLFF.

The rearrangement joins TRBV20-1 to TRBJ2-7, with D perhaps matching TRBD1 or TRBD2 (5 bases each). Trimming left V 3 bases short and J 6 bases short, with 15 bases between. Per the germline V gene, CDR1 is DFQATT and CDR2 is SNEGSKA (reference sequence). This CDR3 spans 13 amino acids. CDR3 DNA sequence: TGCAGTGCTAGTCCGGGACCACTTGGCGAGCAGTACTTC. Protein product: CSASPGPLGEQYF.

The chain links TRBV29-1 to TRBJ1-2; D is undetermined. Germline loops: CDR1 SQVTM, CDR2 ANQGSEA. With 5 bases removed from V and 0 bases from J, the gap between germline ends came to 10 bases. The length of the CDR3 is 13 residues. CDR3 sequence reads: CSVHRLANYGYTF. The CDR3 nucleotides read TGCAGCGTTCATAGACTGGCTAACTATGGCTACACCTTC.

The rearrangement uses TRBV6-5 and TRBJ2-2; 7 bases are shared with TRBD1. The CDR3 spans 13 residues. Looked up from germline, CDR1 is MNHEY and CDR2 is SVGAGI. V was clipped by 4 bases and J by 14 bases; unmatched bases: 10. The CDR3 region has the DNA TGTGCCAGCAGTTCGCTTCGAAGGGACAGTCTGTTTTTT. Translating gives CASSSLRRDSLFF.

This chain connects TRBV6-5 to TRBJ2-3; 9 bases align to TRBD2. Germline trimming cut 2 bases from V and 7 bases from J; bases unmatched to any gene: 4. This CDR3 spans 14 amino acids. The germline gives CDR1 MNHEY, CDR2 SVGAGI. CDR3 region: CASSYDLAGYTQYF. DNA of the CDR3: TGTGCCAGCAGTTACGATCTAGCGGGGTATACGCAGTATTTT.

This chain uses TRBV5-1 with TRBJ1-1; 7 positions agree with TRBD1. With 5 bases clipped from V and 3 bases from J, the junction kept 4 bases outside the gene matches. The CDR3 covers 13 residues. CDR1 is SGHRS and CDR2 is YFSETQ in the germline V gene. The DNA of the CDR3 is TGCGCCAGCAGTCCCGACAGGGACACTGAAGCTTTCTTT. Translated, it gives CASSPDRDTEAFF.

The chain carries TRBV19 and TRBJ1-5, with D perhaps matching TRBD1 (5 bases). CDR1 is LNHDA, CDR2 SQIVND, per germline (reference sequence). V lost 5 bases and J 4 bases, leaving 30 bases between the germline ends. This CDR3 spans 20 amino acids. This CDR3 is CASSPTVGGRRDSRNQPQHF. CDR3 coding DNA: TGTGCCAGTAGTCCCACGGTGGGGGGGAGGAGGGACTCTAGGAATCAGCCCCAGCATTTT. Combining the CDR3 with reference TRBV19 and TRBJ1-5 gives the whole variable domain DGGITQSPKYLFRKEGQNVTLSCEQNLNHDAMYWYRQDPGQGLRLIYYSQIVNDFQKGDIAEGYSVSREKKESFPLTVTSAQKNPTAFYLCASSPTVGGRRDSRNQPQHFGDGTRLSIL.

V is TRBV29-1 and J is TRBJ1-3; the D is unclear. V shed 5 bases and J shed 4 bases, with 9 bases lying between them. There are 12 residues in the CDR3. Germline V lookup: CDR1 SQVTM, CDR2 ANQGSEA. The DNA of the CDR3 is TGCAGCGTTTTCTCTGCCGGAAACACCATATATTTT. Translated, it gives CSVFSAGNTIYF.

About this clone itself: The same CDR3 also results from other DNA sequences found in this sample. The chain is built from TRBV15 and TRBJ1-5; D remains unclear. V lost 0 bases and J 4 bases, leaving 4 bases between the germline ends. From germline, CDR1 is LNHNV and CDR2 YYDKDF (reference sequence). This CDR3 has 13 residues. The CDR3 loop is CATSRDPNQPQHF. The CDR3 region has the DNA TGTGCCACCAGCAGAGATCCGAATCAGCCCCAGCATTTT. Full variable domain (missing parts from reference TRBV15 and TRBJ1-5): DAMVIQNPRYQVTQFGKPVTLSCSQTLNHNVMYWYQQKSSQAPKLLFHYYDKDFNNEADTPDNFQSRRPNTSFCFLDIRSPGLGDTAMYLCATSRDPNQPQHFGDGTRLSIL.

The chain has TRBV20-1 and TRBJ1-2, with TRBD1 as a possible D gene (5 bases). The V end was cut by 4 bases, the J end by 7 bases, with 10 bases between. The CDR3 spans 11 residues. From germline, CDR1 is DFQATT and CDR2 SNEGSKA (reference sequence). The CDR3 sequence: CSAKSGFGYTF. CDR3 coding DNA: TGCAGTGCTAAATCAGGGTTTGGCTACACCTTC.

This clone was detected once. The rearrangement links TRBV19 to TRBJ1-1; D might be TRBD1 (5 bases). Germline V lookup: CDR1 LNHDA, CDR2 SQIVND (reference sequence). V lost 9 bases and J lost 1, with 24 bases in between. This CDR3 is built from 17 residues. DNA of the CDR3: TGTGCCAGCCACCTGAGCAGGGAGAGAGTGTGGAACACTGAAGCTTTCTTT. Its protein product is CASHLSRERVWNTEAFF. Complete variable domain (other parts from reference TRBV19 and TRBJ1-1): DGGITQSPKYLFRKEGQNVTLSCEQNLNHDAMYWYRQDPGQGLRLIYYSQIVNDFQKGDIAEGYSVSREKKESFPLTVTSAQKNPTAFYLCASHLSRERVWNTEAFFGQGTRLTVV.

The rearrangement joins TRBV7-9 to TRBJ2-2; D remains unclear. Germline CDR1 and CDR2: SEHNR and FQNEAQ (reference sequence). CDR3 length equals 13 residues. The V end lost 5 bases, the J end lost 5 bases, and 9 bases lay between the germline ends. CDR3 protein: CASSETPTGELFF. The CDR3 coding sequence is TGTGCCAGCAGCGAGACACCGACCGGGGAGCTGTTTTTT.

This clone was recorded only once. The CDR3 loop is CASSEIFQETQYF. The CDR3 DNA is TGTGCCAGCAGTGAGATATTCCAAGAGACCCAGTACTTC. The chain joins TRBV6-1 to TRBJ2-5; no clear D. CDR1 and CDR2 (germline): MNHNS, SASEGT. This CDR3 region has 13 residues. The ends were cut back, 3 bases at V and 1 base at J, with 6 bases in the middle.

This chain connects TRBV19 to TRBJ1-3; no clear D. Germline assignment: CDR1 LNHDA and CDR2 SQIVND (reference sequence). V was shortened by 9 bases and J by 0 bases, with 15 bases between the two germline ends. The CDR3 sequence is 15 residues long. The CDR3: CASRPSHSSGNTIYF. The CDR3 DNA is TGTGCCAGCCGCCCGTCTCACAGCTCTGGAAACACCATATATTTT.

The CDR3 protein is CASSEMDPEAFF. In nucleotides, the CDR3 is TGTGCCAGCAGTGAAATGGATCCCGAAGCTTTCTTT. The chain joins TRBV2 to TRBJ1-1; D remains ambiguous. Germline V gene lookup returns CDR1 SNHLY and CDR2 FYNNEI. The V end was cut by 2 bases, the J end by 8 bases, with 9 bases between. This CDR3 region has 12 residues.

The chain joins TRBV28 to TRBJ1-2, with a weak D call TRBD1 (6 bases). This CDR3 spans 15 amino acids. The V gene's germline CDR1 is MDHEN and CDR2 SYDVKM. Deletions cut 5 bases from V and 1 base from J, with 14 bases between. The CDR3 is CASSPDSEVNYGYTF. In nucleotides, the CDR3 is TGTGCCAGCAGTCCGGACAGCGAAGTTAACTATGGCTACACCTTC.

Here the CDR3 DNA reads TGTGCCAGCTTGAGCGCAACTAATGAAAAACTGTTTTTT. Its protein is CASLSATNEKLFF. This chain uses TRBV12-3 or TRBV12-4 with TRBJ1-4; unclear D gene. CDR3 size: 13 residues. With 8 bases removed from V and 0 bases from J, the gap between germline ends came to 7 bases.

Only one count was recorded for this clone. The genes are TRBV4-1 and TRBJ2-3, with 8 bases aligning to TRBD2. The CDR3 sequence is 17 residues long. CDR1 MGHRA and CDR2 YSYEKL come from the germline V gene. J gave up 4 bases and V 2 bases, and 11 bases lay outside the gene matches. The CDR3 DNA sequence: TGCGCCAGCAGCCAACTTTCAAGACTAGCGAGGTCAGATACGCAGTATTTT. Its protein is CASSQLSRLARSDTQYF.

V and J are TRBV14 and TRBJ1-1, with D uncertain. CDR1 and CDR2 (germline): SGHDN, FVKESK. CDR3 length equals 13 residues. Trimming took off 4 bases at V and 4 bases at J, with 10 bases between the two ends. The CDR3 DNA reads as TGTGCCAGCAGCCTACTAGGAAGCACTGAAGCTTTCTTT. This translates into CASSLLGSTEAFF. Supplemented by reference TRBV14 and TRBJ1-1, the full variable domain reads EAGVTQFPSHSVIEKGQTVTLRCDPISGHDNLYWYRRVMGKEIKFLLHFVKESKQDESGMPNNRFLAERTGGTYSTLKVQPAELEDSGVYFCASSLLGSTEAFFGQGTRLTVV.

This sequence joins TRBV5-5 and TRBJ1-1; 7 nucleotides agree with TRBD1. CDR3 size: 14 residues. Losses at the gene ends were 7 bases for V and 6 bases for J; bases not matched to a gene: 12. CDR1 is SGHKS, CDR2 YYEKEE, per germline (reference sequence). DNA of the CDR3: TGTGCCAGCCTGGACAAGAGGGGGCTTGCTGAAGCTTTCTTT. Translating it yields CASLDKRGLAEAFF.

The chain carries TRBV28 and TRBJ2-5; TRBD2 matches at 9 bases. The germline V gene has CDR1 MDHEN and CDR2 SYDVKM. The CDR3 sequence is 16 residues long. Trimming took 6 bases from V and 0 from J; bases not matched to a gene: 8. CDR3 nucleotide sequence: TGTGCCAGCAGGGGAGGGAGCGGGAGGTACCAAGAGACCCAGTACTTC. Protein: CASRGGSGRYQETQYF. Supplemented by reference TRBV28 and TRBJ2-5, the full variable domain reads DVKVTQSSRYLVKRTGEKVFLECVQDMDHENMFWYRQDPGLGLRLIYFSYDVKMKEKGDIPEGYSVSREKKERFSLILESASTNQTSMYLCASRGGSGRYQETQYFGPGTRLLVL.

The CDR3 is CASSLESGSGYEQYF. The CDR3 nucleotides are TGCGCCAGCAGCTTGGAAAGCGGGAGCGGGTACGAGCAGTACTTC. The chain joins TRBV5-1 to TRBJ2-7; 8 positions agree with TRBD2. The CDR3 has 15 amino acids. In germline, CDR1 is SGHRS, CDR2 YFSETQ. V was clipped by 0 bases and J by 4 bases; unmatched bases: 6.

This chain uses TRBV19 with TRBJ1-3, with 8 bases lining up with TRBD1. The germline V gene has CDR1 LNHDA and CDR2 SQIVND (reference sequence). This CDR3 contains 16 residues. Germline trimming cut 5 bases from V and 2 bases from J; bases unmatched to any gene: 8. In DNA form, the CDR3 reads TGTGCCAGTAGTGGAGACAGGGGTCATACTGGAAACACCATATATTTT. Its translation: CASSGDRGHTGNTIYF.

The CDR3 loop is CASSQGRALIAGGLSEQYF. CDR3 coding DNA: TGTGCCAGCAGCCAGGGCAGGGCACTTATAGCGGGAGGGCTTAGCGAGCAGTACTTC. The genes are TRBV5-6 and TRBJ2-7; 11 bases agree with TRBD2. This CDR3 has 19 residues. Germline lookup yields CDR1 SGHDT and CDR2 YYEEEE. V trimming: 4 bases; J trimming: 6 bases; junction bases outside the gene matches: 21.

The CDR3 protein is CASSSAGSTEAFF. The CDR3, as DNA: TGTGCCAGCAGCTCTGCAGGGAGCACTGAAGCTTTCTTT. V gene TRBV7-9 combines with J gene TRBJ1-1, with D possibly being TRBD1 (5 bases). V shed 4 bases and J shed 4 bases, with 10 bases lying between them. This CDR3 is 13 amino acids long. The germline gives CDR1 SEHNR, CDR2 FQNEAQ (reference sequence).

This chain joins TRBV19 and TRBJ1-5; D is possibly TRBD1 (5 bases). Trimming took 2 bases from V and 2 from J, leaving 10 bases between them. The CDR3 has 15 amino acids. From germline, CDR1 is LNHDA and CDR2 SQIVND (reference sequence). The chain's CDR3 is CASSISGYRNQPQHF. The CDR3 nucleotides are TGTGCCAGTAGTATATCAGGGTATCGCAATCAGCCCCAGCATTTT.

The chain couples TRBV28 to TRBJ2-1; possible D gene TRBD1, 6 bases. The CDR3 is 17 residues long. V was cut by 1 base and J by 0 bases, with 13 bases left in between. Germline V lookup: CDR1 MDHEN, CDR2 SYDVKM. CDR3 in DNA: TGTGCCAGCAGTTTATTGCAGGGGCTGAGCTCCTACAATGAGCAGTTCTTC. It encodes CASSLLQGLSSYNEQFF.